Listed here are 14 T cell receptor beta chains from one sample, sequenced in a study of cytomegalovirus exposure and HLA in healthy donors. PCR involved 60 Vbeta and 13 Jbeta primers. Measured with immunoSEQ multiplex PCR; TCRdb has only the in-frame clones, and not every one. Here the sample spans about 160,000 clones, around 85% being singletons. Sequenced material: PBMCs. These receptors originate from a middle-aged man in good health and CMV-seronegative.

The DNA for the CDR3 is TGTGCCAGCATTCGGTCGGGTCAGGGGTCTGGGGGCTACACCTTC. This encodes CASIRSGQGSGGYTF. The chain is built from TRBV6-1 and TRBJ1-2, with a possible D match to TRBD1 (6 bases). Deletions cut 7 bases from V and 8 bases from J, with 23 bases between. This CDR3 contains 15 residues. Germline CDR1 reads MNHNS; CDR2 reads SASEGT.

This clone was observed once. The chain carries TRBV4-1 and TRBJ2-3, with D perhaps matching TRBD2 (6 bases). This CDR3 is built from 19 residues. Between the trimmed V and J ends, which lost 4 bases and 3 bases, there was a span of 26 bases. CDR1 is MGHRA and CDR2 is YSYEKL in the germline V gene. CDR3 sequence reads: CASSRELGAGLGRTDTQYF. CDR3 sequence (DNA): TGCGCCAGCAGCCGAGAATTAGGGGCAGGGTTGGGGAGGACAGATACGCAGTATTTT.

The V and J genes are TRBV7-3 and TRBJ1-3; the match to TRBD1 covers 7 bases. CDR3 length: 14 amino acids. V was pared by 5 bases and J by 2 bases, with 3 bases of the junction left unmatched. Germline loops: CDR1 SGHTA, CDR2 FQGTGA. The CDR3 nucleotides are TGTGCCAGCAGCCCCGGGACAGCTGGAAACACCATATATTTT. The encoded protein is CASSPGTAGNTIYF.

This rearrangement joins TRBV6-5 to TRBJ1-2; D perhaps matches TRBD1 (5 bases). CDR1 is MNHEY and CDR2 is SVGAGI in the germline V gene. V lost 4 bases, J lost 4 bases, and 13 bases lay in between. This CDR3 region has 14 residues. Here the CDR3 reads CASSSAGGAYGYTF. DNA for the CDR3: TGTGCCAGCAGTTCCGCCGGCGGGGCCTATGGCTACACCTTC.

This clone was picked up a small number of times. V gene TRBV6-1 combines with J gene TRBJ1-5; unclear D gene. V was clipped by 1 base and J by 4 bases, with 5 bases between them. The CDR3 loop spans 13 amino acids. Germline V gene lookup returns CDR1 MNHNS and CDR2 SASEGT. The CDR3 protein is CASSEGQNQPQHF. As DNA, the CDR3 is TGTGCCAGCAGTGAAGGCCAGAATCAGCCCCAGCATTTT.

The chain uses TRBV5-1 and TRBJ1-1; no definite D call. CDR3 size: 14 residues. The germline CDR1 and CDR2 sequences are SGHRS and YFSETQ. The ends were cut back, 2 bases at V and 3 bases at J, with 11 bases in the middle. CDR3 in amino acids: CASSFGSGYTEAFF. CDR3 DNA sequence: TGCGCCAGCAGCTTTGGTTCGGGGTACACTGAAGCTTTCTTT.

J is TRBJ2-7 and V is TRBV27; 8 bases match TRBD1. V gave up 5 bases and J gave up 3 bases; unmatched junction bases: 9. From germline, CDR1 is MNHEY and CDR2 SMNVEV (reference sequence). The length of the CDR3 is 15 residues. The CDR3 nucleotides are TGTGCCAGCAGTCAAGGACAGGGCGCGGGCTACGAGCAGTACTTC. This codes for CASSQGQGAGYEQYF.

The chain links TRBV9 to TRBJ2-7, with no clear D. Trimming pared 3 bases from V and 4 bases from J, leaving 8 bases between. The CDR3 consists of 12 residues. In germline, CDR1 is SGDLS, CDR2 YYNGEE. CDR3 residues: CASSATSYEQYF. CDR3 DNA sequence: TGTGCCAGCAGCGCGACATCGTACGAGCAGTACTTC.

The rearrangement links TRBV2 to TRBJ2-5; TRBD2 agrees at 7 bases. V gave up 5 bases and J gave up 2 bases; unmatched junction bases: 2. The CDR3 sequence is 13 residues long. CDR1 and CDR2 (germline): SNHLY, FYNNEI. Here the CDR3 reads CASSFSGQETQYF. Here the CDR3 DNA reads TGTGCCAGCAGTTTTAGCGGGCAAGAGACCCAGTACTTC. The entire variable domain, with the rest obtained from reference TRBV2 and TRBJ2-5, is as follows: EPEVTQTPSHQVTQMGQEVILRCVPISNHLYFYWYRQILGQKVEFLVSFYNNEISEKSEIFDDQFSVERPDGSNFTLKIRSTKLEDSAMYFCASSFSGQETQYFGPGTRLLVL.

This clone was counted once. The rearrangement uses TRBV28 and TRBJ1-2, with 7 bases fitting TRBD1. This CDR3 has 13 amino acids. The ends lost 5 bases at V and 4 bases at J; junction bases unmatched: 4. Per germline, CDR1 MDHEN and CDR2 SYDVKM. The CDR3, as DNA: TGTGCCAGCAGTCTTAGGGGGCCCTATGGCTACACCTTC. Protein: CASSLRGPYGYTF.

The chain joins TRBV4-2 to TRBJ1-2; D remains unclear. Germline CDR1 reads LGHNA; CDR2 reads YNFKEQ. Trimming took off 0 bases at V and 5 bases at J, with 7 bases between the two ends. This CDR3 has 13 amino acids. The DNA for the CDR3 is TGTGCCAGCAGCCAAGAACCTGAGTATGGCTACACCTTC. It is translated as CASSQEPEYGYTF.

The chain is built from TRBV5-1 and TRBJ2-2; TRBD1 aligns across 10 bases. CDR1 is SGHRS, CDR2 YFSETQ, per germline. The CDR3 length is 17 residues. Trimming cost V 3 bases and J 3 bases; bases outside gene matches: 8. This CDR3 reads CASSYPSGTGDTGELFF. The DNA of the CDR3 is TGCGCCAGCAGCTACCCATCCGGGACAGGGGACACCGGGGAGCTGTTTTTT. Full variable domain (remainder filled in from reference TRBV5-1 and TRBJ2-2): KAGVTQTPRYLIKTRGQQVTLSCSPISGHRSVSWYQQTPGQGLQFLFEYFSETQRNKGNFPGRFSGRQFSNSRSEMNVSTLELGDSALYLCASSYPSGTGDTGELFFGEGSRLTVL.

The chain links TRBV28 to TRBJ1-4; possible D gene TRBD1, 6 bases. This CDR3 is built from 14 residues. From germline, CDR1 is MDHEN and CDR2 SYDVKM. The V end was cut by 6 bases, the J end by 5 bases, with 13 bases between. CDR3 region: CASRRGTPNEKLFF. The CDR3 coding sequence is TGTGCCAGCAGAAGGGGGACACCGAATGAAAAACTGTTTTTT.

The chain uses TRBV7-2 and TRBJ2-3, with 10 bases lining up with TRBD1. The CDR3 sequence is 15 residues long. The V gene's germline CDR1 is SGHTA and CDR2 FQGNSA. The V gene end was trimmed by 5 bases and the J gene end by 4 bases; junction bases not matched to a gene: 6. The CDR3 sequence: CASSRDRGRSDTQYF. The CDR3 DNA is TGTGCCAGCAGCCGCGACAGGGGGCGGTCAGATACGCAGTATTTT.